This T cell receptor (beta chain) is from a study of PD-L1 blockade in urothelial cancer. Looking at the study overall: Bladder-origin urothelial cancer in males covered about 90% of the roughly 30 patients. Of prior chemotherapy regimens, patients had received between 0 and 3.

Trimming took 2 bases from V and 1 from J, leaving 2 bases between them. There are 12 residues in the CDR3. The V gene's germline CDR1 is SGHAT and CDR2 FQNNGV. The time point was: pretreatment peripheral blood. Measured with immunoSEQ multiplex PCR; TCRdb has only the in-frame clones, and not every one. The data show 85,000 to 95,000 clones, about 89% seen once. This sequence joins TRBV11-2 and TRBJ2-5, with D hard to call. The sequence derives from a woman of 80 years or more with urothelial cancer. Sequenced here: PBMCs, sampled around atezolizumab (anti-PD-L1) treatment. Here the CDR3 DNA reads TGTGCCAGCAGCTTACTCCAAGAGACCCAGTACTTC. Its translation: CASSLLQETQYF.